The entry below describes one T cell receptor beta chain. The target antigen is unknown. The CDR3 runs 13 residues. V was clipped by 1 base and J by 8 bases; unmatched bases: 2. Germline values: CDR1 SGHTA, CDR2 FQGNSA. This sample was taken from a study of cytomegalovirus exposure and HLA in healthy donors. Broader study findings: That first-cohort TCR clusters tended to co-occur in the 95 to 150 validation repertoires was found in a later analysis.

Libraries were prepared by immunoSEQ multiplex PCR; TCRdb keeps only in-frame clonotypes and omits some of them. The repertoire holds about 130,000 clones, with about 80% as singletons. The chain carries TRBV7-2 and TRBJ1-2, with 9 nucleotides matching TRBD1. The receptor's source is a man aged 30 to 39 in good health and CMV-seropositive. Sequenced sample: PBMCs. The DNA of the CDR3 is TGTGCCAGCAGCTTAGTCGGGACAGGGGGCTACACCTTC. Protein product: CASSLVGTGGYTF. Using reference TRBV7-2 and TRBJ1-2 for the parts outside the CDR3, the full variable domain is GAGVSQSPSNKVTEKGKDVELRCDPISGHTALYWYRQSLGQGLEFLIYFQGNSAPDKSGLPSDRFSAERTGGSVSTLTIQRTQQEDSAVYLCASSLVGTGGYTFGSGTRLTVV.